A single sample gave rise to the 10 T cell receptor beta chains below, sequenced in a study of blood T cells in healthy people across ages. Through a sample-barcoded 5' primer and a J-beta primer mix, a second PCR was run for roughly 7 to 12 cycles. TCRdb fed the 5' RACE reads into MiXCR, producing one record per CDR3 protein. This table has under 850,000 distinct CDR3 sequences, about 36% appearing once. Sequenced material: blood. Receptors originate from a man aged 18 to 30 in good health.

CDR3 in amino acids: CSASKASYNEQFF. The DNA of the CDR3 is TGCAGTGCTAGTAAAGCCTCCTACAATGAGCAGTTCTTC. The genes are TRBV20-1 and TRBJ2-1; D is unclear. Between the trimmed V and J ends, which lost 3 bases and 0 bases, there was a span of 6 bases. The germline V gene encodes CDR1 DFQATT and CDR2 SNEGSKA (reference sequence). CDR3 length: 13 amino acids.

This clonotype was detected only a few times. CDR3: CSARLAGDPKRRGTDTQYF. DNA of the CDR3: TGCAGTGCTAGGTTGGCAGGGGATCCGAAAAGACGGGGCACAGATACGCAGTATTTT. The rearrangement links TRBV20-1 to TRBJ2-3; tentatively, D is TRBD1 (6 bases). Germline loops: CDR1 DFQATT, CDR2 SNEGSKA (reference sequence). The V end was cut by 3 bases, the J end by 1 base, with 26 bases between. This CDR3 region has 19 residues.

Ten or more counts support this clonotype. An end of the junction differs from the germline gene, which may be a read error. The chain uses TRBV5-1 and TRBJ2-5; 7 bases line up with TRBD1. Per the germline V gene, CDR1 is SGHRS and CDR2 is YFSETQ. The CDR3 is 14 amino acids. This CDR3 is CASSLGGQQETQYF. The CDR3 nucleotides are TGTGCCAGCAGTTTAGGGGGACAGCAAGAGACCCAGTACTTC.

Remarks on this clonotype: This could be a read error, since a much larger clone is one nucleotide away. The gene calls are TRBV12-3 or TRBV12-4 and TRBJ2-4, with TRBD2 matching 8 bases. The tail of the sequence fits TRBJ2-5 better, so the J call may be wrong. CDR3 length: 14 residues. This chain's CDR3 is CTSSLVAGGKTQYF. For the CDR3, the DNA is TGTACCAGCAGTTTAGTGGCGGGAGGAAAGACCCAGTACTTC.

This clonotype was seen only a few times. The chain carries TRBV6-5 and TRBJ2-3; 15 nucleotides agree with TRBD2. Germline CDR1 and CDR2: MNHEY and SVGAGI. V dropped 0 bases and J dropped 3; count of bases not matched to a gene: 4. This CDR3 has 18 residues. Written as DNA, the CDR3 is TGTGCCAGCAGTTACTCCGCCGGGACTAGCGGGGGGACAGATACGCAGTATTTT. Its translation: CASSYSAGTSGGTDTQYF.

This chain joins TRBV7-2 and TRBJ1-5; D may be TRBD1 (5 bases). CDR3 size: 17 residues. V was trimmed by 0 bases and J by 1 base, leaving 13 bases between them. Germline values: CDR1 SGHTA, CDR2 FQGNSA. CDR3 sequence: CASSLAPGSMSNQPQHF. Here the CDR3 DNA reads TGTGCCAGCAGCTTAGCCCCAGGGTCGATGAGCAATCAGCCCCAGCATTTT.

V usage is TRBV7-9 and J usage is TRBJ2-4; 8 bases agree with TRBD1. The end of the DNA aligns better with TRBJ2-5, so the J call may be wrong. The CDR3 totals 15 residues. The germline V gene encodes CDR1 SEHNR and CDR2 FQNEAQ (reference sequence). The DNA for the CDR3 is TGTGCCAGCAGCTTAACCCAGACAGGGGCAGAGACCCAGTACTTC. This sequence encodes CASSLTQTGAETQYF.

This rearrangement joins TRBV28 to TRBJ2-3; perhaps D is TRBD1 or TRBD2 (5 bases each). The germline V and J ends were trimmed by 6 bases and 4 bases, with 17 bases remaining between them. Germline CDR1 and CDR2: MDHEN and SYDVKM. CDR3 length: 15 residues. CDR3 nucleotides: TGTGCCAGCAGCCGGGGCTGGGGTGGCGCAGATACGCAGTATTTT. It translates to CASSRGWGGADTQYF. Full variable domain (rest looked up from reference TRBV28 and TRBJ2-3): DVKVTQSSRYLVKRTGEKVFLECVQDMDHENMFWYRQDPGLGLRLIYFSYDVKMKEKGDIPEGYSVSREKKERFSLILESASTNQTSMYLCASSRGWGGADTQYFGPGTRLTVL.

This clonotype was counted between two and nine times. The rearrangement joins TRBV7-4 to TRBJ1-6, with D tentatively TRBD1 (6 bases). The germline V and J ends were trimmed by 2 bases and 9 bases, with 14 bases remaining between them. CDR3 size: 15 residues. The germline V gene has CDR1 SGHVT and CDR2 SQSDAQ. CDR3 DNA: TGTGCCAGCAGCTTACAGGGCAGGGGATTTTCACCCCTCCACTTT. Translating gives CASSLQGRGFSPLHF.

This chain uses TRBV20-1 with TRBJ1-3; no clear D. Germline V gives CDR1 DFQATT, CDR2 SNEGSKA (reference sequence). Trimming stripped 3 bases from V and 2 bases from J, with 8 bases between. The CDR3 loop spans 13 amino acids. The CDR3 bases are TGCAGTGCTAGCAATAGGGCTGGAAACACCATATATTTT. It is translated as CSASNRAGNTIYF.